Listed below are T cell receptor beta chains from one sample, sequenced in a study of blood T cell repertoires in COVID-19. Profiled with immunoSEQ multiplex PCR; TCRdb holds only in-frame clones, not every one. The sample carries about 190,000 clones, about 81% recorded once. Sequencing input: peripheral blood. Source of these receptors: a woman in her fifties or sixties with COVID-19, enrolled during active disease. CDR3s include the opening cysteine and the closing phenylalanine or tryptophan.

13 | TRBJ1-5 | TRBV28 | CASSTDRVQPQHF
13 | TRBJ1-1 | TRBV7-3 | CASSLNRNTEAFF
15 | TRBJ2-7 | TRBV5-4 | CASSLKISGKYEQYF
14 | TRBJ1-5 | TRBV9 | CASSVGALMDPQHF
13 | TRBJ1-2 | TRBV19 | CASSTGQISGYTF
14 | TRBJ1-2 | TRBV9 | CASSVQGGNYGYTF
14 | TRBJ1-5 | TRBV2 | CASQPGLAHQPQHF
15 | TRBJ1-1 | TRBV4-1 | CASSQDERSNTEAFF
17 | TRBJ2-5 | TRBV11-2 | CASSSNLNRGNQETQYF
15 | TRBJ2-1 | TRBV5-8 | CASSFGQGSYNEQFF
14 | TRBJ1-1 | TRBV19 | CASSIPGANTEAFF
15 | TRBJ2-2 | TRBV19 | CASSPRTATTGELFF
15 | TRBJ1-2 | TRBV3-1/TRBV3-2 | CASSQSQGGLYGYTF
17 | TRBJ2-3 | TRBV3-1/TRBV3-2 | CASSQDPGLAGTDTQYF
13 | TRBJ1-3 | TRBV29-1 | CSVGTSSGNTIYF
15 | TRBJ1-1 | TRBV5-6 | CASSPNAGGNTEAFF
14 | TRBJ2-5 | TRBV5-1 | CASSLVPVKETQYF
14 | TRBJ2-5 | TRBV7-2 | CASSSGTSGRAQYF
14 | TRBJ1-1 | TRBV6-2/TRBV6-3 | CASSYGGRGTEAFF
15 | TRBJ1-5 | TRBV4-3 | CASSQSHGRGQPQHF
19 | TRBJ2-5 | TRBV24-1 | CATSDLLDAGTGLLETQYF
14 | TRBJ2-3 | TRBV6-5 | CASSYRRVGDTQYF
14 | TRBJ1-5 | TRBV5-1 | CASSTRGGNQPQHF
16 | TRBJ2-1 | TRBV24-1 | CATSGTDGGRADEQFF
13 | TRBJ2-7 | TRBV30 | CAWRAPPPYEQYF
12 | TRBJ1-1 | TRBV10-3 | CAIKEPNTEAFF
13 | TRBJ2-5 | TRBV29-1 | CSVTGTGDGTQYF
15 | TRBJ2-7 | TRBV7-9 | CASSLLAGASYEQYF